This TCR beta chain is from a study of low-dose radiotherapy and immunotherapy resistance in tumors. As for time point: before trial treatment. TCR amplification ran 15 to 25 PCR cycles using constant-region and V-primer adapter primers. One entry per CDR3 protein results from TCRdb running MiXCR on the reads. The sample has some 45,000 distinct CDR3 sequences; about 10% are singletons. CDR1 SGHAT and CDR2 FQNNGV come from the germline V gene. With 4 bases clipped from V and 4 bases from J, the junction kept 10 bases outside the gene matches. This CDR3 region has 16 residues. There are many counts of this clonotype.

The TCR sequence derives from a female donor with ovarian cancer. Sequenced material: PBMCs, taken before treatment. The J gene is TRBJ2-5, the V gene TRBV11-2, with 9 bases identical to TRBD2. CDR3 bases: TGTGCCAGCAGCTCTTGGGGCGGGGGGGGGGTAGAGACCCAGTACTTC. This gives the protein CASSSWGGGGVETQYF.